These 25 T cell receptor beta chains share one sample of origin, sequenced in a study of siplizumab effects on memory and regulatory T cells. Data came from immunoSEQ multiplex PCR; TCRdb stores just in-frame clones and leaves some out. The profile shows over 80,000 clones, 85% to 95% of them singletons. Material: non-Treg CD4+ T cells sorted from blood. These receptors came from a human donor in good health.

This rearrangement joins TRBV5-1 to TRBJ1-1; D ambiguous. Germline V gives CDR1 SGHRS, CDR2 YFSETQ. The CDR3 contains 13 residues. V lost 2 bases to trimming and J lost 1 base, with 6 bases between them. In nucleotides, the CDR3 is TGCGCCAGCAGCTTCGACACGAACACTGAAGCTTTCTTT. Translated, it gives CASSFDTNTEAFF. Full variable domain (rest looked up from reference TRBV5-1 and TRBJ1-1): KAGVTQTPRYLIKTRGQQVTLSCSPISGHRSVSWYQQTPGQGLQFLFEYFSETQRNKGNFPGRFSGRQFSNSRSEMNVSTLELGDSALYLCASSFDTNTEAFFGQGTRLTVV.

The V gene is TRBV25-1, the J gene TRBJ2-2; 10 positions agree with TRBD2. The CDR3 has 17 residues. The germline V gene encodes CDR1 MGHDK and CDR2 SYGVNS. Trimming at V came to 6 bases and at J to 4 bases, leaving 11 bases not matched to a gene. This CDR3 is CASRGLNSGRSTGELFF. CDR3 in DNA: TGTGCCAGCAGAGGATTAAATAGCGGGAGGAGCACCGGGGAGCTGTTTTTT.

The chain is built from TRBV5-1 and TRBJ2-1; tentative D call: TRBD2 (5 bases). Trimming left V 4 bases short and J 4 bases short, with 21 bases between. CDR3 length equals 17 residues. The V gene's germline CDR1 is SGHRS and CDR2 YFSETQ. This CDR3 is CASSPGTIIGGYNEQFF. CDR3 coding DNA: TGCGCCAGCAGCCCAGGCACTATAATCGGAGGTTACAATGAGCAGTTCTTC.

The V and J genes are TRBV7-9 and TRBJ2-3; 7 bases fit TRBD1. The junction had 20 bases not matched to a gene; V was cut back by 5 bases and J by 3 bases. This CDR3 comprises 19 residues. Germline CDR1 SEHNR, CDR2 FQNEAQ (reference sequence). The CDR3 DNA is TGTGCCAGCAGCCTGAGGGGAATGAGGGGGCGAAGTTGGACAGATACGCAGTATTTT. Protein sequence: CASSLRGMRGRSWTDTQYF. Full variable domain (missing parts from reference TRBV7-9 and TRBJ2-3): DTGVSQNPRHKITKRGQNVTFRCDPISEHNRLYWYRQTLGQGPEFLTYFQNEAQLEKSRLLSDRFSAERPKGSFSTLEIQRTEQGDSAMYLCASSLRGMRGRSWTDTQYFGPGTRLTVL.

V gene TRBV18 combines with J gene TRBJ2-4, with TRBD2 matching over 7 bases. The V gene end was trimmed by 3 bases and the J gene end by 1 base; junction bases not matched to a gene: 3. The CDR3 length is 15 residues. Germline V gene data show CDR1 as KGHSH and CDR2 as LQKENI. The CDR3 sequence: CASSPSAGAKNIQYF. In DNA, the CDR3 is TGTGCCAGCTCACCCTCAGCGGGGGCCAAAAACATTCAGTACTTC. Complete variable domain (other parts from reference TRBV18 and TRBJ2-4): NAGVMQNPRHLVRRRGQEARLRCSPMKGHSHVYWYRQLPEEGLKFMVYLQKENIIDESGMPKERFSAEFPKEGPSILRIQQVVRGDSAAYFCASSPSAGAKNIQYFGAGTRLSVL.

The rearrangement uses TRBV6-1 and TRBJ1-5; D is unresolved. The CDR3 covers 14 residues. V was cut by 1 base and J by 9 bases, with 13 bases left in between. The germline CDR1 and CDR2 sequences are MNHNS and SASEGT. The CDR3 bases are TGTGCCAGCAGTGAAGATGATAGACGGGGGCCCCAGCATTTT. The encoded protein is CASSEDDRRGPQHF.

This chain joins TRBV5-4 and TRBJ2-7, with D possibly matching TRBD2 (6 bases). CDR1 SGHNT and CDR2 YYREEE come from the germline V gene (reference sequence). The CDR3 covers 14 residues. The V and J ends lost 4 bases and 0 bases respectively, with 11 bases between them. The CDR3 DNA reads as TGTGCCAGCAGCGGGGACTTGCTCTCCTACGAGCAGTACTTC. It encodes CASSGDLLSYEQYF.

This clone was seen a handful of times. This chain joins TRBV7-2 and TRBJ1-5, with TRBD1 identical over 7 bases. Germline V gives CDR1 SGHTA, CDR2 FQGNSA. Trimming cost V 4 bases and J 8 bases; bases outside gene matches: 8. The CDR3 is 14 amino acids. CDR3 nucleotides: TGTGCCAGCAGCTCGAGGGACAGTCTTAAGCCCCAGCATTTT. Protein product: CASSSRDSLKPQHF.

This chain joins TRBV5-1 and TRBJ2-6, with 7 bases aligning to TRBD1. V was clipped by 4 bases and J by 0 bases; unmatched bases: 7. CDR1 is SGHRS, CDR2 YFSETQ, per germline. The CDR3 is 17 residues long. This chain's CDR3 is CASSRRDSSSGANVLTF. Written as DNA, the CDR3 is TGCGCCAGCAGCCGACGGGACAGTAGCTCTGGGGCCAACGTCCTGACTTTC.

The genes are TRBV19 and TRBJ2-6; possible D gene TRBD2, 6 bases. Trimming pared 5 bases from V and 0 bases from J, leaving 14 bases between. The CDR3 extends over 17 amino acids. Germline CDR1 and CDR2: LNHDA and SQIVND (reference sequence). CDR3 in DNA: TGTGCCAGTAGTGGGGGGACCTACTTCTCTGGGGCCAACGTCCTGACTTTC. Amino acids: CASSGGTYFSGANVLTF. Combining the CDR3 with reference TRBV19 and TRBJ2-6 gives the whole variable domain DGGITQSPKYLFRKEGQNVTLSCEQNLNHDAMYWYRQDPGQGLRLIYYSQIVNDFQKGDIAEGYSVSREKKESFPLTVTSAQKNPTAFYLCASSGGTYFSGANVLTFGAGSRLTVL.

The rearrangement uses TRBV25-1 and TRBJ2-4; perhaps D is TRBD1 or TRBD2 (6 bases each). The CDR3 sequence is 15 residues long. The V end lost 5 bases, the J end lost 6 bases, and 17 bases lay between the germline ends. Germline CDR1 is MGHDK and CDR2 is SYGVNS. CDR3 sequence (DNA): TGTGCCAGCAGTCGCGAGAAGGGGGGATTAAACATTCAGTACTTC. This translates into CASSREKGGLNIQYF.

The chain employs TRBV19 and TRBJ2-1; possibly TRBD2 for D (6 bases). The V and J ends lost 1 base and 8 bases respectively, with 12 bases between them. CDR1 and CDR2 from the germline V gene are LNHDA and SQIVND (reference sequence). The length of the CDR3 is 14 residues. CDR3 residues: CASSIAGEFDEQFF. In DNA, the CDR3 is TGTGCCAGTAGTATAGCGGGAGAGTTCGATGAGCAGTTCTTC.

V is TRBV2 and J is TRBJ2-1; 8 positions agree with TRBD1. J lost 0 bases, V lost 6 bases, and 10 bases had no gene match. Germline CDR1 reads SNHLY; CDR2 reads FYNNEI. This CDR3 spans 17 amino acids. The chain's CDR3 is CASSADRGLSSYNEQFF. The CDR3 region has the DNA TGTGCCAGCAGCGCCGACAGGGGCCTAAGCTCCTACAATGAGCAGTTCTTC.

The rearrangement links TRBV2 to TRBJ2-5; 9 positions agree with TRBD1. Losses at the gene ends were 1 base for V and 4 bases for J; bases not matched to a gene: 7. Germline CDR1 is SNHLY and CDR2 is FYNNEI. CDR3 length equals 16 residues. The CDR3 bases are TGTGCCAGCAGTGAAGATACAGGGGGCGTCGGAGAGACCCAGTACTTC. This gives the protein CASSEDTGGVGETQYF.

Note on this clone: An end of the junction does not agree with germline; a read error may underlie this. The rearrangement uses TRBV10-2 and TRBJ2-7; TRBD2 matches at 13 bases. CDR1 and CDR2 (germline): WSHSY, SAAADI. The CDR3 is made up of 14 amino acids. The CDR3 bases are TGCGCCGGCAGGGGACTAGCGGGAACCCACGAGCAGTACTTC. Translated: CAGRGLAGTHEQYF.

This chain uses TRBV5-1 with TRBJ2-2, with D unclear. The CDR3 has 12 residues. CDR1 SGHRS and CDR2 YFSETQ come from the germline V gene. Trimming removed 0 bases at V and 6 bases at J, with 3 bases between. In DNA form, the CDR3 reads TGCGCCAGCAGCTTGGTTGCCGGGGAGCTGTTTTTT. Residues: CASSLVAGELFF.

V and J are TRBV28 and TRBJ1-5; 10 bases match TRBD1. Germline V gene data show CDR1 as MDHEN and CDR2 as SYDVKM. Unmatched junction bases numbered 8, after V lost 4 bases and J lost 5 bases. CDR3 size: 16 residues. The CDR3, as DNA: TGTGCCAGCAGTTCGACAGGGGGCGGGGGTCATCAGCCCCAGCATTTT. Translating it yields CASSSTGGGGHQPQHF.

The sample holds one count of this clone. The sample carries other DNA sequences with the same CDR3. The chain joins TRBV10-3 to TRBJ1-3, with D unresolved. The germline gives CDR1 ENHRY, CDR2 SYGVKD. The CDR3 consists of 12 residues. V was cut by 3 bases and J by 3 bases, with 3 bases left in between. CDR3 sequence: CAISESGNTIYF. The CDR3 DNA follows: TGTGCCATCAGTGAAAGTGGAAACACCATATATTTT.

The rearrangement links TRBV6-1 to TRBJ2-3; maybe TRBD2 (5 bases). The V end was cut by 7 bases, the J end by 5 bases, with 13 bases between. The V gene's germline CDR1 is MNHNS and CDR2 SASEGT. This CDR3 is built from 13 residues. CDR3 loop: CASTLQRGDTQYF. The DNA for the CDR3 is TGTGCCAGCACCTTACAACGGGGAGATACGCAGTATTTT.

V is TRBV5-1 and J is TRBJ2-6, with D unresolved. The CDR3 extends over 16 amino acids. The germline V gene encodes CDR1 SGHRS and CDR2 YFSETQ. Trimming shortened V by 0 bases and J by 2 bases, and 9 bases separated the two germline ends. CDR3 region: CASSLEGSTGANVLTF. The CDR3 DNA sequence: TGCGCCAGCAGCTTGGAGGGATCGACTGGGGCCAACGTCCTGACTTTC.

The chain carries TRBV5-1 and TRBJ2-7, with D tentatively TRBD1 or TRBD2 (5 bases each). The CDR3 covers 16 residues. V was trimmed by 4 bases and J by 3 bases, leaving 20 bases between them. CDR1 and CDR2 (germline): SGHRS, YFSETQ. The DNA of the CDR3 is TGCGCCAGCAGCCCTGAGGCGTACGGGGCCCTCTACGAGCAGTACTTC. Translated, it gives CASSPEAYGALYEQYF.

This clone was detected once. V is TRBV7-9 and J is TRBJ2-5, with TRBD2 identical over 9 bases. J gave up 5 bases and V 4 bases, and 11 bases lay outside the gene matches. The CDR3 is 16 residues long. The germline V gene has CDR1 SEHNR and CDR2 FQNEAQ (reference sequence). CDR3 DNA sequence: TGTGCCAGCAGCTCCCTTAGGGGACTAGCCGTGGAGACCCAGTACTTC. It codes for CASSSLRGLAVETQYF.

The chain uses TRBV28 and TRBJ1-5; D is possibly TRBD1 (5 bases). V lost 8 bases and J 0 bases, leaving 20 bases between the germline ends. Germline CDR1 is MDHEN and CDR2 is SYDVKM. The CDR3 is 17 amino acids. Written as DNA, the CDR3 is TGTGCCAGCGGTCCCGGGACGGCCGTTTATAGCAATCAGCCCCAGCATTTT. Translation gives CASGPGTAVYSNQPQHF.

The gene calls are TRBV11-2 and TRBJ2-6, with D unclear. The CDR3 contains 17 residues. The V end was cut by 3 bases, the J end by 3 bases, with 15 bases between. Germline V gene lookup returns CDR1 SGHAT and CDR2 FQNNGV. CDR3 nucleotides: TGTGCCAGCAGCTTCGACGGGTTGAAATATGGGGCCAACGTCCTGACTTTC. This translates into CASSFDGLKYGANVLTF.

The rearrangement uses TRBV6-1 and TRBJ2-4, with D tentatively TRBD1 (5 bases). This CDR3 comprises 14 residues. V shed 10 bases and J shed 6 bases, with 19 bases lying between them. The germline V gene has CDR1 MNHNS and CDR2 SASEGT. This CDR3 reads CATYLNTQGNIQYF. For the CDR3, the DNA is TGTGCCACCTACCTAAACACGCAGGGAAACATTCAGTACTTC.